Sequencing of this T cell receptor beta chain was carried out in a study of HIV-infected patients and healthy controls. cDNA was made from approximately 500 ng RNA using alpha and beta constant primers. Alpha and beta chain libraries were made separately by chain-specific third strand synthesis with multiplexing indices. Via MiXCR, TCRdb re-called the 5' RACE reads, giving one row per CDR3 protein. Altogether some 10,000 distinct CDR3 sequences are present, approximately 5.9% being singletons, with the ten largest covering under 30%. This clonotype was recorded at least ten times. The germline V gene has CDR1 KGHDR and CDR2 SFDVKD. The CDR3 runs 13 residues. Trimming removed 9 bases from V and 2 bases from J, with 11 bases in between. Roughly three months, about 14 weeks, into antiretroviral therapy, follow-up blood was collected. All unsorted peripheral T cells were captured because whole blood was used without fractionation. A 2.5 ml peripheral blood sample was taken for RNA.

This sequence joins TRBV24-1 and TRBJ2-3; no definite D call. The TCR comes from an adult with HIV infection. The donor label of this sample is uncertain. Sequenced here: blood, sampled during antiretroviral therapy. The CDR3 nucleotides read TGTGCCACCCGAGGCCAGAACACAGATACGCAGTATTTT. Translated, it gives CATRGQNTDTQYF.